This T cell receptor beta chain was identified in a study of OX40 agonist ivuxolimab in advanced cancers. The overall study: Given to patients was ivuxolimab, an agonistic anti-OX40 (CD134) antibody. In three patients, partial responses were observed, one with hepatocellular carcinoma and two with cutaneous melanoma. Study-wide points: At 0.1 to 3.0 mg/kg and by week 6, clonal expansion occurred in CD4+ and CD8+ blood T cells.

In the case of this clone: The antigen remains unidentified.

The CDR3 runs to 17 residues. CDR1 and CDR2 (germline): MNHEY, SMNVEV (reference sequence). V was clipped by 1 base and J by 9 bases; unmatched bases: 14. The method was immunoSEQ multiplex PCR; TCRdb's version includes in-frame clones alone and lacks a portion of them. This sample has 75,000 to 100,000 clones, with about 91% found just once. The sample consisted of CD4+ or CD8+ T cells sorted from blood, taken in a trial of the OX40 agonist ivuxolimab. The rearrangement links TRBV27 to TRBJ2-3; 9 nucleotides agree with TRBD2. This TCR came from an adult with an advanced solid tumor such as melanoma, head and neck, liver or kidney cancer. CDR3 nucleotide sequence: TGTGCCAGCAGTTTATGGGGGGCTAGCGGGAATCGGAAGACGCAGTATTTT. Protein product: CASSLWGASGNRKTQYF.